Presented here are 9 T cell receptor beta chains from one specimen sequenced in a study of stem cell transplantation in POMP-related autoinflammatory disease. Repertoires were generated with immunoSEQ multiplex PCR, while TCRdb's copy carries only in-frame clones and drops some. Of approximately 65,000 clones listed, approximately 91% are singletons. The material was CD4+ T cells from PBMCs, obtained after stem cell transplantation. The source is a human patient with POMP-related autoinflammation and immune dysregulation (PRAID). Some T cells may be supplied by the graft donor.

This chain's CDR3 is CASSRTDHSGNTIYF. The CDR3 DNA follows: TGTGCCAGTAGCCGGACGGATCACTCTGGAAACACCATATATTTT. This chain uses TRBV19 with TRBJ1-3; D remains unclear. The V and J ends lost 6 bases and 0 bases respectively, with 12 bases between them. The CDR3 extends over 15 amino acids. CDR1 is LNHDA, CDR2 SQIVND, per germline (reference sequence).

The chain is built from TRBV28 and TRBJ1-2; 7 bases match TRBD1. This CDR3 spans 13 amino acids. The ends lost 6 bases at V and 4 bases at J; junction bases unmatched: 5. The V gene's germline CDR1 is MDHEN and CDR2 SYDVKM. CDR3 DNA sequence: TGTGCCAGCAGGCCAGGGGGGCCCTATGGCTACACCTTC. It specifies CASRPGGPYGYTF.

The CDR3 nucleotides read TGTGCCAGCAGCCCCTCCGGGGTCTCCGAGCAGTACGTC. The encoded protein is CASSPSGVSEQYV. V is TRBV11-2 and J is TRBJ2-7, with a tentative D call TRBD2 (5 bases). CDR3 size: 13 residues. Germline-derived CDR1 and CDR2 are SGHAT and FQNNGV. Trimming took 5 bases from V and 6 from J, leaving 14 bases between them.

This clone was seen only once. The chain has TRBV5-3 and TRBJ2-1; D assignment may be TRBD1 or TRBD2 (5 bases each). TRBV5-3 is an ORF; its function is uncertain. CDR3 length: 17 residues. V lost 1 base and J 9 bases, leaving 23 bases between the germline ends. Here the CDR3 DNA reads TGTGCCAGAAGCTTGAGGGACCTAACATCTTTCACCAGTGAGCAGTTCTTC. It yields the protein CARSLRDLTSFTSEQFF.

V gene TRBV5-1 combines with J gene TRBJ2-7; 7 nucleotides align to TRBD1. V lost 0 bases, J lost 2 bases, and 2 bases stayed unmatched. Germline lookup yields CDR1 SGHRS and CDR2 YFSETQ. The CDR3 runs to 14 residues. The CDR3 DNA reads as TGCGCCAGCAGCTTGGGCACAGGGGCCTACGAGCAGTACGTC. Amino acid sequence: CASSLGTGAYEQYV.

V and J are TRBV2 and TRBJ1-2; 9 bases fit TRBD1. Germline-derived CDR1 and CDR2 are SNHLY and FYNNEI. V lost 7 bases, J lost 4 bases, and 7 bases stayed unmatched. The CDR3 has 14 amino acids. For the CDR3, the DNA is TGTGCCAGCAAAGAGGGACAGGGAGCCTATGGCTACACCTTC. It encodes CASKEGQGAYGYTF.

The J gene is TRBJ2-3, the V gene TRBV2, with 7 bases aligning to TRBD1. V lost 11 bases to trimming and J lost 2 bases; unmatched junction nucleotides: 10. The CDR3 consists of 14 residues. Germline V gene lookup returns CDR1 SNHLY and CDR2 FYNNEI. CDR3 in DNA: TGTGCCGTAACAGGGGACCCTATCACAGATACGCAGTATTTT. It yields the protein CAVTGDPITDTQYF.

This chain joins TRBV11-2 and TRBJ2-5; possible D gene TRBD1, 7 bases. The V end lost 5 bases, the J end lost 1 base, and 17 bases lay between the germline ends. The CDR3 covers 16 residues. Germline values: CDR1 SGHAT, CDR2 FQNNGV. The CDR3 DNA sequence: TGTGCCAGCAGCGGAGGGACAGCAGGATTCCAAGAGACCCAGTACTTC. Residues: CASSGGTAGFQETQYF.

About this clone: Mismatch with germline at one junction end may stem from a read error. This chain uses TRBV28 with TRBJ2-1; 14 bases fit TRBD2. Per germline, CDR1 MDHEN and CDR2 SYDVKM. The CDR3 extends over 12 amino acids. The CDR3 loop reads CASSPGTSGSIF. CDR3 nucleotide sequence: TGTGCCAGCAGCCCAGGGACTAGCGGGAGTATCTTC.